This note documents a single T cell receptor beta chain sequence. Its cognate antigen is unknown. Generated by immunoSEQ multiplex PCR, the TCRdb table keeps only in-frame clones and is missing some. The table records about 54,000 clones, approximately 78% of them present only once. These data come from a study of a mutant IDH1 vaccine in newly diagnosed glioma. Across the study: Prior therapy was radiotherapy, temozolomide, or both; most received both. Study-level findings and limits: Vaccine-induced immune responses occurred in under 95% of patients. With respect to changes in top peripheral T cell clonotypes, pseudoprogression seemed unrelated.

CDR1 is SGHNT, CDR2 YYREEE, per germline (reference sequence). The CDR3 loop spans 13 amino acids. Between the trimmed V and J ends, which lost 2 bases and 8 bases, there was a span of 13 bases. Time point: baseline, week 1 (first vaccination visit). As for treatment: pre-vaccination baseline after standard-of-care therapy. Donors harbored newly found WHO grade 3 or 4 IDH1-mutant, ATRX-lost astrocytomas. The chain uses TRBV5-4 and TRBJ1-2; a possible D gene is TRBD1 (6 bases). The sequence was collected from a man between 18 and 29 years old with glioma. The sample was PBMCs, taken from a glioma patient treated with radiotherapy, temozolomide or both. The CDR3 DNA sequence: TGTGCCAGCAGCTTTGATCAGGGGAGAGGCTACACCTTC. Protein product: CASSFDQGRGYTF.